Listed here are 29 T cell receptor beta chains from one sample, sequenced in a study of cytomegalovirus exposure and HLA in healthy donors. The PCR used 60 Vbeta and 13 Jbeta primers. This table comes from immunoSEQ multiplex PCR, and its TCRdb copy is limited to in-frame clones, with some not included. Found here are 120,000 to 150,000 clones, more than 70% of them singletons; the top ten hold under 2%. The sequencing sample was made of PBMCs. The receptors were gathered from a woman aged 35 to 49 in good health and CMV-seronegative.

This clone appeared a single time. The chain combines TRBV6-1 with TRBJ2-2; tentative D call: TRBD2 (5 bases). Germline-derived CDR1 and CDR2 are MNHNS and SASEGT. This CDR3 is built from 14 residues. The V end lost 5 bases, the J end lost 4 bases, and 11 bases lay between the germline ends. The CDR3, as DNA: TGTGCCAGCAGTTCTACGGGGAGCACCGGGGAGCTGTTTTTT. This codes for CASSSTGSTGELFF.

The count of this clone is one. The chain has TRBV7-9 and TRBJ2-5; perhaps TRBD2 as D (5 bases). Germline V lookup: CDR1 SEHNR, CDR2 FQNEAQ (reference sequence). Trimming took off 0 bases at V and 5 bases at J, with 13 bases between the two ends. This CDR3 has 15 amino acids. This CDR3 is CASSLALAQVETQYF. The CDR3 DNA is TGTGCCAGCAGCTTAGCGCTAGCCCAGGTGGAGACCCAGTACTTC.

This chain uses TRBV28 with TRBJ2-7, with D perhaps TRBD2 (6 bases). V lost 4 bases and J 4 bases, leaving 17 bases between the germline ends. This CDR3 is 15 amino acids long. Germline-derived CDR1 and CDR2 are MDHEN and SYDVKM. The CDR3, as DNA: TGTGCCAGCAGTTCCCAGAGTGGGGGACTGTACGAGCAGTACTTC. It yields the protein CASSSQSGGLYEQYF.

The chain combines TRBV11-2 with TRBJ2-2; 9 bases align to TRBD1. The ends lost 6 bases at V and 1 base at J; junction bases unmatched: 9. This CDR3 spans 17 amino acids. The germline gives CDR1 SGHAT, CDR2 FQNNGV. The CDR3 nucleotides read TGTGCCAGCAGACGGATCGGACAGGGGCTGAACACCGGGGAGCTGTTTTTT. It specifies CASRRIGQGLNTGELFF.

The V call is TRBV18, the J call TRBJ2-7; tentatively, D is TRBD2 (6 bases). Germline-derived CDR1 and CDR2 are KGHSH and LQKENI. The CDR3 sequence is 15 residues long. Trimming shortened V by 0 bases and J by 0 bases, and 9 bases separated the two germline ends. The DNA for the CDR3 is TGTGCCAGCTCACCACCGGCGGGGAGCTCCTACGAGCAGTACTTC. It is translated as CASSPPAGSSYEQYF.

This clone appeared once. The CDR3 spells CASSYSGTGGETQYF. For the CDR3, the DNA is TGTGCCAGCAGCTACTCCGGGACAGGGGGCGAGACCCAGTACTTC. The chain is built from TRBV5-8 and TRBJ2-5, with 12 bases aligning to TRBD1. In germline, CDR1 is SGHTS, CDR2 YDEGEE. J was trimmed by 5 bases and V by 3 bases; bases with no gene match: 5. The CDR3 extends over 15 amino acids.

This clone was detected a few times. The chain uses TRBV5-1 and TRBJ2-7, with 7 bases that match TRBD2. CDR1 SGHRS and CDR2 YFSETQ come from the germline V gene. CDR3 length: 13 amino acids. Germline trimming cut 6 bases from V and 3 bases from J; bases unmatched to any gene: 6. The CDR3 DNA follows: TGCGCCAGCACGGATCTAGCGGACTACGAGCAGTACTTC. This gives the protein CASTDLADYEQYF.

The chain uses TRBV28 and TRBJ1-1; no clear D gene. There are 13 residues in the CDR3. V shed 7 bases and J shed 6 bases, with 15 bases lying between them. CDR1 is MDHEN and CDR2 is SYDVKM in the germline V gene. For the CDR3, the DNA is TGTGCCAGCACGGCCCCGGGATACTCTGAAGCTTTCTTT. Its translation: CASTAPGYSEAFF. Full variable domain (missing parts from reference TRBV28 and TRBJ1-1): DVKVTQSSRYLVKRTGEKVFLECVQDMDHENMFWYRQDPGLGLRLIYFSYDVKMKEKGDIPEGYSVSREKKERFSLILESASTNQTSMYLCASTAPGYSEAFFGQGTRLTVV.

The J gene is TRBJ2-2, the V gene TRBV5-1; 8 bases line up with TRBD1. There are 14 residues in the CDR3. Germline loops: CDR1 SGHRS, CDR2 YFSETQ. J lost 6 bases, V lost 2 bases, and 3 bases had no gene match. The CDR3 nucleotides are TGCGCCAGCAGCTTCCAGGGGGCATCCGGGGAGCTGTTTTTT. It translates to CASSFQGASGELFF.

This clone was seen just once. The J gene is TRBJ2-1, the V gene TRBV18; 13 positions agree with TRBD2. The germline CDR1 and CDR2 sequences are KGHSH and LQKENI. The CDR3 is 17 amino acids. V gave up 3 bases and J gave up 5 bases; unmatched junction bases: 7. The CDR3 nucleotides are TGTGCCAGCTCACCGGGACTAGCGGGACTCCGAGACAATGAGCAGTTCTTC. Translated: CASSPGLAGLRDNEQFF.

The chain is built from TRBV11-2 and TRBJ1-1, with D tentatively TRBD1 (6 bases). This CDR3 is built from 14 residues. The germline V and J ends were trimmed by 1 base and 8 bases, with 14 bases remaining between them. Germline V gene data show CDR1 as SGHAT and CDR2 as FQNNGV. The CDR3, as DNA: TGTGCCAGCAGCTTAGTCAGGGGTCGGATGGAAGCTTTCTTT. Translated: CASSLVRGRMEAFF.

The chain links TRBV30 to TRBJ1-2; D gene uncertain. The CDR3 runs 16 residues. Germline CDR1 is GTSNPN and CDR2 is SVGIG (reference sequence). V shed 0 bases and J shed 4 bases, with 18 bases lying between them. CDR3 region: CAWSVRIKRWSYGYTF. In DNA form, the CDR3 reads TGTGCCTGGAGTGTACGCATTAAACGGTGGTCCTATGGCTACACCTTC.

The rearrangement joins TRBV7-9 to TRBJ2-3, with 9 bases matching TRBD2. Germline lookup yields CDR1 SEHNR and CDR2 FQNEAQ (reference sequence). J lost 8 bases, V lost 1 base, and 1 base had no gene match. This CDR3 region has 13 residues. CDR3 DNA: TGTGCCAGCAGCTTAGGAGCGGGGGGTACGCAGTATTTT. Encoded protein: CASSLGAGGTQYF.

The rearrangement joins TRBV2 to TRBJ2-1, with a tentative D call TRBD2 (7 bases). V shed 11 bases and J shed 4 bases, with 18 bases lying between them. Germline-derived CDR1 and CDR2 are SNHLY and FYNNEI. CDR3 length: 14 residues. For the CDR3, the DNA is TGTGCCGGGGGGGCCGGGCTCCAATACAATGAGCAGTTCTTC. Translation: CAGGAGLQYNEQFF.

The CDR3 reads CASSSAFGSPGDTQYF. CDR3 bases: TGTGCCAGCAGCTCGGCCTTCGGGTCACCAGGGGATACGCAGTATTTT. V is TRBV11-2 and J is TRBJ2-3, with D maybe TRBD1 (5 bases). The CDR3 consists of 16 residues. The germline CDR1 and CDR2 sequences are SGHAT and FQNNGV. With 4 bases removed from V and 6 bases from J, the gap between germline ends came to 20 bases.

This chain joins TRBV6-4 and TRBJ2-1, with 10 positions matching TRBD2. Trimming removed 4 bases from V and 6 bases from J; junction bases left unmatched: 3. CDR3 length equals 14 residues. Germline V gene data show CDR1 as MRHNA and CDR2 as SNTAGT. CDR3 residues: CASSGTSGPNEQFF. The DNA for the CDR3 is TGTGCCAGCAGTGGGACTAGCGGCCCCAATGAGCAGTTCTTC.

CDR3 loop: CAWSASGPYEQYF. Here the CDR3 DNA reads TGTGCCTGGAGTGCTAGCGGACCTTACGAGCAGTACTTC. This chain connects TRBV30 to TRBJ2-7; 7 bases agree with TRBD2. Trimming took 1 base from V and 4 from J; bases not matched to a gene: 4. The CDR3 sequence is 13 residues long. Germline V gives CDR1 GTSNPN, CDR2 SVGIG (reference sequence).

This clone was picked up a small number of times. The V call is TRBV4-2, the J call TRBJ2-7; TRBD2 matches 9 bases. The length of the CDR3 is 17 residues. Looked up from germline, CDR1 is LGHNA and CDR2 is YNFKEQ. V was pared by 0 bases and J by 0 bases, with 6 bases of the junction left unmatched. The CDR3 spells CASSQEGATSGSYEQYF. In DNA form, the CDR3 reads TGTGCCAGCAGCCAAGAGGGGGCGACTAGCGGCTCCTACGAGCAGTACTTC.

The CDR3 sequence: CASDGGAHEQFF. CDR3 coding DNA: TGTGCCAGCGATGGGGGGGCGCATGAGCAGTTCTTC. The chain combines TRBV6-1 with TRBJ2-1; D might be TRBD2 (7 bases). Trimming pared 8 bases from V and 8 bases from J, leaving 13 bases between. Germline V lookup: CDR1 MNHNS, CDR2 SASEGT. The CDR3 covers 12 residues.

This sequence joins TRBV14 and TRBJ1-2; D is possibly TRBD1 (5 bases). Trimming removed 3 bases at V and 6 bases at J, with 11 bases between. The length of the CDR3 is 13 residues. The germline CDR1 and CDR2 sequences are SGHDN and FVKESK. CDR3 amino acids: CASSQSGIHGYTF. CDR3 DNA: TGTGCCAGCAGCCAGTCAGGGATTCATGGCTACACCTTC.

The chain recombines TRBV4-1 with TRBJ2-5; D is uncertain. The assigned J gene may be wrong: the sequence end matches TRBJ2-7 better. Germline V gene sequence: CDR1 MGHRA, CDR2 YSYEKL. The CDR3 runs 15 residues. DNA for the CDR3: TGCGCCAGCAGCCAAGATCAAGGCGGATCCTACGAGCAGTACTTC. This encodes CASSQDQGGSYEQYF.

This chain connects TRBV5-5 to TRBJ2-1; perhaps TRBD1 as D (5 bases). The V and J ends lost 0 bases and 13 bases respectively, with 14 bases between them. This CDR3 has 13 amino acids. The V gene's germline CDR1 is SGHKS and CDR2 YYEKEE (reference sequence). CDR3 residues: CASSLDPRQQQFF. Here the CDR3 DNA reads TGTGCCAGCAGCTTGGATCCCCGACAGCAACAGTTCTTC.

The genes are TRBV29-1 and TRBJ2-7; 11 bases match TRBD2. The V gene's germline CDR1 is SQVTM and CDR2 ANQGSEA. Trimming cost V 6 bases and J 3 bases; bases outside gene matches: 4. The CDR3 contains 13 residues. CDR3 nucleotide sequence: TGCAGCGTGGGGACTAGCGGTAACTACGAGCAGTACTTC. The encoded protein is CSVGTSGNYEQYF.

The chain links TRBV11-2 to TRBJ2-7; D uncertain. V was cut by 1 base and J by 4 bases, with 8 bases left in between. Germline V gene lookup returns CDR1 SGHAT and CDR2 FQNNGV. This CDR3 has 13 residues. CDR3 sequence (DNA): TGTGCCAGCAGCTTAGGACTGCGATACGAGCAGTACTTC. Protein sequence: CASSLGLRYEQYF. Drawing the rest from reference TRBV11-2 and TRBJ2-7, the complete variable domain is EAGVAQSPRYKIIEKRQSVAFWCNPISGHATLYWYQQILGQGPKLLIQFQNNGVVDDSQLPKDRFSAERLKGVDSTLKIQPAKLEDSAVYLCASSLGLRYEQYFGPGTRLTVT.

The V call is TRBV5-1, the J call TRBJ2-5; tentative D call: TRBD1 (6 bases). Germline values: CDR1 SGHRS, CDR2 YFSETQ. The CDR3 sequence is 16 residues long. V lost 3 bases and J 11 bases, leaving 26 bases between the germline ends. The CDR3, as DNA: TGCGCCAGCAGCTCCTCGACAGGCCTGGTAGTGGTACCGCAGTACTTC. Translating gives CASSSSTGLVVVPQYF.

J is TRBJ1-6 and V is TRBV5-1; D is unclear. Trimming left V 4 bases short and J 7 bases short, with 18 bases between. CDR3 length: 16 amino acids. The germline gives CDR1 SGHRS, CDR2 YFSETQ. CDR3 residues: CASSPHEDDRNSPLHF. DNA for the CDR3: TGCGCCAGCAGCCCTCACGAGGATGATCGGAATTCACCCCTCCACTTT.

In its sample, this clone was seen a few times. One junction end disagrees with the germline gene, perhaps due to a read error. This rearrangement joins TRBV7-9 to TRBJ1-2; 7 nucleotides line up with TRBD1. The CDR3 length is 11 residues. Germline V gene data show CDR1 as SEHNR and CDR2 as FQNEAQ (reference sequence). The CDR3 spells CAAGGIYGYTF. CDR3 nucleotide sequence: TGCGCGGCAGGGGGGATCTATGGCTACACCTTC.

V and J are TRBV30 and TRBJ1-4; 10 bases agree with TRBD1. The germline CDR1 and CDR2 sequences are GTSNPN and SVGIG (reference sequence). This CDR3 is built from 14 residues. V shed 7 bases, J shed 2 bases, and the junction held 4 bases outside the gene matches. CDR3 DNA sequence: TGTGCCTCACCGGGACAGGGGACTAATGAAAAACTGTTTTTT. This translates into CASPGQGTNEKLFF.

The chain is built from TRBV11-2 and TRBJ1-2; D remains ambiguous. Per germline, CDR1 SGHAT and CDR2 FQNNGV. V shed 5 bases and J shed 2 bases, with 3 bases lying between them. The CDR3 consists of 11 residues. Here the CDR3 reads CASSRNYGYTF. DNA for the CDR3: TGTGCCAGCAGCCGGAACTATGGCTACACCTTC.